This note documents a single T cell receptor (beta chain) sequence. Antigen specificity is unknown. This entry belongs to a study of T cell responses to AZD1222 COVID-19 vaccine. Overall study results and limits: It was only 6 or 7 AZD1222 recipients who were seropositive at baseline. There were mostly white British donors and more females than males, and clonal diversity was possibly underestimated. Breadth and depth of Spike-specific TCRs rose after two AZD1222 doses.

Germline assignment: CDR1 KGHDR and CDR2 SFDVKD. The ends lost 4 bases at V and 7 bases at J; junction bases unmatched: 14. CDR3 size: 16 residues. Recipients boosted at about 4 weeks or about 12 weeks are pooled. Data came from immunoSEQ multiplex PCR; TCRdb stores just in-frame clones and leaves some out. Of about 89,000 clones listed, roughly 90% are singletons. The TCR was taken from an adult who received the AZD1222 COVID-19 vaccine. Sample: peripheral blood, taken 28 days after the second AZD1222 dose. V and J are TRBV24-1 and TRBJ1-2, with TRBD1 identical over 7 bases. The CDR3 region has the DNA TGTGCCACCAGTGACAACCGACAGGGTCCTATCTCTGGCTACACCTTC. Amino acid sequence: CATSDNRQGPISGYTF.